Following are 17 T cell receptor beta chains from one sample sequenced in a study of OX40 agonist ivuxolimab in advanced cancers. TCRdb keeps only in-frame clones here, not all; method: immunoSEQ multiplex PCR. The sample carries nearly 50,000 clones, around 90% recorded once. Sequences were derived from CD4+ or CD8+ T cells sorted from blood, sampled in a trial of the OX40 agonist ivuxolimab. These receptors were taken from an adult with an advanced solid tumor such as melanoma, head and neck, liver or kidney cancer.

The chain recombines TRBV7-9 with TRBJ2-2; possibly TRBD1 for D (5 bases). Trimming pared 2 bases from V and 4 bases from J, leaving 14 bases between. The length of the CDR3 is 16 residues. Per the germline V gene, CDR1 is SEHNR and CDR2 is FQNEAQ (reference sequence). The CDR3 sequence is CASSLQAGLTTGELFF. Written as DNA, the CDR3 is TGTGCCAGCAGCTTACAGGCAGGGCTCACCACCGGGGAGCTGTTTTTT. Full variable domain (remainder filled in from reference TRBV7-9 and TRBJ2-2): DTGVSQNPRHKITKRGQNVTFRCDPISEHNRLYWYRQTLGQGPEFLTYFQNEAQLEKSRLLSDRFSAERPKGSFSTLEIQRTEQGDSAMYLCASSLQAGLTTGELFFGEGSRLTVL.

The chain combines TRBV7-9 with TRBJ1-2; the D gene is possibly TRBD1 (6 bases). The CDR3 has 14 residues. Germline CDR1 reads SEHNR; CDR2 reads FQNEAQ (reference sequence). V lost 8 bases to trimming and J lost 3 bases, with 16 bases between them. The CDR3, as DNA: TGTGCCAGCGGTCAGGGGCTTCCGGACTATGGCTACACCTTC. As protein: CASGQGLPDYGYTF.

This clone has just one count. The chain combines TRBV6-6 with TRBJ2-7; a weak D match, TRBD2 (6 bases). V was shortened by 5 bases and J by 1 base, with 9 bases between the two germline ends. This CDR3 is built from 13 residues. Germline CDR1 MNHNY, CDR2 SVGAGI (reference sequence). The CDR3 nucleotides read TGTGCCAGCAGTCCGGAGGGGTCCTACGAGCAGTACTTC. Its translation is CASSPEGSYEQYF.

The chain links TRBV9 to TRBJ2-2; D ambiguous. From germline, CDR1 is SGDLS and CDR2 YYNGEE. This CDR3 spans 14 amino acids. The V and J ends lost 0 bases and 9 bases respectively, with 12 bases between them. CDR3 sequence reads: CASSVDPTARELFF. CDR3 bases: TGTGCCAGCAGCGTAGATCCGACTGCCCGGGAGCTGTTTTTT.

The chain's CDR3 is CASSQEGQGQYF. In DNA form, the CDR3 reads TGCGCCAGCAGCCAAGAGGGGCAGGGACAGTACTTC. This chain joins TRBV4-3 and TRBJ2-7; D is possibly TRBD1 (5 bases). This CDR3 is built from 12 residues. With 0 bases removed from V and 10 bases from J, the gap between germline ends came to 10 bases. Germline V gene data show CDR1 as LGHNA and CDR2 as YSLEER.

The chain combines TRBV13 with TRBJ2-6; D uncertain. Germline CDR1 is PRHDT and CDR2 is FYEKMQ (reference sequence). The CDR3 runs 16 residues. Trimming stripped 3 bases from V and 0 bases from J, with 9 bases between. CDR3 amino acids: CASSFSWSSGANVLTF. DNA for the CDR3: TGTGCCAGCAGCTTCTCCTGGAGCTCTGGGGCCAACGTCCTGACTTTC.

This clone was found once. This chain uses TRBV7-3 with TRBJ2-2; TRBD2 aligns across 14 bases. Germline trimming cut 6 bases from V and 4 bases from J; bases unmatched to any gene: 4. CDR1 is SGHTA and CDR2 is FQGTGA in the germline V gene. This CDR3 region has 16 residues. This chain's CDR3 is CASSGTSGSGTGELFF. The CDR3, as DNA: TGTGCCAGCAGTGGGACTAGCGGGAGTGGCACCGGGGAGCTGTTTTTT.

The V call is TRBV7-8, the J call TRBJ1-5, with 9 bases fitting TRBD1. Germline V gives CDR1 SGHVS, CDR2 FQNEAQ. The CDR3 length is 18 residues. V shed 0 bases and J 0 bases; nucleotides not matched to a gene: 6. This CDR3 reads CASSLATRTGASNQPQHF. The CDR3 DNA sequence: TGTGCCAGCAGCTTAGCGACTCGGACAGGGGCTAGCAATCAGCCCCAGCATTTT. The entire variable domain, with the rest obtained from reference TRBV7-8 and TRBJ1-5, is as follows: GAGVSQSPRYKVAKRGQDVALRCDPISGHVSLFWYQQALGQGPEFLTYFQNEAQLDKSGLPSDRFFAERPEGSVSTLKIQRTQQEDSAVYLCASSLATRTGASNQPQHFGDGTRLSIL.

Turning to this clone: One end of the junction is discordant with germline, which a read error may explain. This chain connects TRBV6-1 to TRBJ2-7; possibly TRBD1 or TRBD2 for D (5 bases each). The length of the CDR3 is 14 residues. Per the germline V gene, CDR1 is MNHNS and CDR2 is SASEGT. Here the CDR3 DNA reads TGTGCCAACAGTGAAGGGCGCAGGGAGAACGAGCAGTACTTC. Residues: CANSEGRRENEQYF.

CDR3: CASSLAFQGRETQYF. The CDR3 DNA sequence: TGTGCCAGCAGCTTAGCTTTTCAGGGTAGGGAGACCCAGTACTTC. The V gene is TRBV7-2, the J gene TRBJ2-5, with a tentative D call TRBD1 (5 bases). V was shortened by 0 bases and J by 5 bases, with 13 bases between the two germline ends. The CDR3 length is 15 residues. In germline, CDR1 is SGHTA, CDR2 FQGNSA.

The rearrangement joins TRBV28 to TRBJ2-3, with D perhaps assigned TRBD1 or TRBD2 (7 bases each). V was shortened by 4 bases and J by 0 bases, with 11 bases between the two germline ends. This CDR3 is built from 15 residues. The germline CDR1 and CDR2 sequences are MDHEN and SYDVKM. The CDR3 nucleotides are TGTGCCAGCAGTTCCAGGGGGGGAAGCACAGATACGCAGTATTTT. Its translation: CASSSRGGSTDTQYF.

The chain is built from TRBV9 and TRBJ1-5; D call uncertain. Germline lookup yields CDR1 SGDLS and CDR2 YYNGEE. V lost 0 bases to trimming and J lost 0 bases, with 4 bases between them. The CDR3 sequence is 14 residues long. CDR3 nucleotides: TGTGCCAGCAGCGTAGGGAGTAGCAATCAGCCCCAGCATTTT. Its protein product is CASSVGSSNQPQHF.

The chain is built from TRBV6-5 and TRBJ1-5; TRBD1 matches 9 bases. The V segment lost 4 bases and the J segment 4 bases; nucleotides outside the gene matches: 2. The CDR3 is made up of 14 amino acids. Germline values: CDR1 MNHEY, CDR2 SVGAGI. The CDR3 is CASSWGQGNQPQHF. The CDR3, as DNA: TGTGCCAGCAGTTGGGGACAGGGAAATCAGCCCCAGCATTTT.

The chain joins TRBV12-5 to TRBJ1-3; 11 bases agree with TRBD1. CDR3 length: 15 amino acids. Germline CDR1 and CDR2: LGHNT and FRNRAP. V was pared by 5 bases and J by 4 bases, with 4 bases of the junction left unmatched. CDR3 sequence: CASGGQGARGNTIYF. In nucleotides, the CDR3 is TGTGCTAGTGGTGGACAGGGGGCGAGAGGAAACACCATATATTTT. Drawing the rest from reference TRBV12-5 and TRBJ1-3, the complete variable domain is DARVTQTPRHKVTEMGQEVTMRCQPILGHNTVFWYRQTMMQGLELLAYFRNRAPLDDSGMPKDRFSAEMPDATLATLKIQPSEPRDSAVYFCASGGQGARGNTIYFGEGSWLTVV.

This chain's CDR3 is CSVEDGVDEQFF. Written as DNA, the CDR3 is TGCAGCGTTGAGGACGGTGTCGATGAGCAGTTCTTC. The J gene is TRBJ2-1, the V gene TRBV29-1; the D is unclear. The V gene lost 3 bases and the J gene lost 8 bases, with 11 bases spanning the gap. CDR3 length: 12 amino acids. Germline CDR1 SQVTM, CDR2 ANQGSEA.

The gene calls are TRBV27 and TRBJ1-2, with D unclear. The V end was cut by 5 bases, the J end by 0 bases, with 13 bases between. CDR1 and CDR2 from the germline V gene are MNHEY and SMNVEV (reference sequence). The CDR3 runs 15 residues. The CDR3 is CASSREGTSNYGYTF. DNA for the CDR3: TGTGCCAGCAGTAGAGAAGGTACTTCTAACTATGGCTACACCTTC.

Here the CDR3 reads CASSIGQGTYEQYF. The DNA of the CDR3 is TGTGCCAGTAGTATAGGGCAGGGGACCTACGAGCAGTACTTC. This sequence joins TRBV19 and TRBJ2-7; D is possibly TRBD1 (6 bases). The CDR3 runs 14 residues. Germline-derived CDR1 and CDR2 are LNHDA and SQIVND (reference sequence). The V end was cut by 1 base, the J end by 2 bases, with 9 bases between.